This T cell receptor (beta chain) was sequenced during a study of graft-versus-host responses after intestinal transplantation. Across the study: Isolated intestinal, liver-intestinal, or multivisceral transplants had been given to the recipients. Every recipient underwent anti-thymocyte globulin induction, then tacrolimus and steroids for two to three years.

Notes on this clone: Its antigen is not known.

Sequenced by immunoSEQ multiplex PCR; TCRdb stores in-frame clones only, minus some. The sample includes 30,000 to 40,000 clones, 94% of them seen just once. Points from the study as a whole: GvH clonotypes were identified within recipient marrow, with a subset emerging first in ileum or blood. Patients who carried graft-donor T cell macrochimerism also had high graft-versus-host to host-versus-graft clonal ratios in their allografts.

This TCR derives from a human donor who was the organ donor for an intestinal transplant. The sample here was unstimulated CD4+ T cells sorted from spleen or lymph node cells, taken before transplant.

CDR3 bases: TGTGCCAGCAGTTACTATAATTCACCCCTCCACTTT. It codes for CASSYYNSPLHF. This sequence joins TRBV6-6 and TRBJ1-6; D ambiguous. This CDR3 has 12 residues. Looked up from germline, CDR1 is MNHNY and CDR2 is SVGAGI (reference sequence). Trimming removed 1 base from V and 5 bases from J, with 0 bases in between.